Below, 25 T cell receptor beta chains from the same sample are listed, as sequenced in a study of cytomegalovirus exposure and HLA in healthy donors (dated by TCRdb to about 2017). Receptor amplification or capture employed the immunoSEQ multiplex PCR assay. For the multiplex PCR, a mixture combining 60 forward primers for TCR Vbeta segments and 13 reverse primers for TCR Jbeta segments was used. This immuneACCESS table, as held by TCRdb, lists in-frame sequences with V and J called but not all clones. Of the missing ones, under half trace to an unresolved V gene in checked studies; the others have no known cause. The sample's table lists a count of tens of thousands of clones. The ten biggest clones cover around 10% of the sample. The sample consisted of PBMCs. These receptors all stem from a woman in her forties or fifties in good health and CMV-seropositive.

The CDR3 DNA reads as TGTGCCAGCTCATTAGGGGGCCGGTCAAACGAGCAGTACTTC. Translating it yields CASSLGGRSNEQYF. The V and J genes are TRBV18 and TRBJ2-7, with 7 bases that match TRBD1. Germline V CDR1 and CDR2: KGHSH, LQKENI. This CDR3 has 14 amino acids. The ends lost 5 bases at V and 5 bases at J; junction bases unmatched: 9.

The rearrangement links TRBV18 to TRBJ2-5, with D perhaps TRBD2 (6 bases). There are 16 residues in the CDR3. Germline V gene data show CDR1 as KGHSH and CDR2 as LQKENI. V was trimmed by 1 base and J by 4 bases, leaving 16 bases between them. The CDR3 DNA sequence: TGTGCCAGCTCACCACTAGGGACGTTGGAGGGAGAGACCCAGTACTTC. It encodes CASSPLGTLEGETQYF.

This chain links TRBV28 with TRBJ2-1; 8 bases align to TRBD1. The germline V gene has CDR1 MDHEN and CDR2 SYDVKM. V gave up 6 bases and J gave up 5 bases; unmatched junction bases: 9. This CDR3 is 15 amino acids long. CDR3 amino acids: CASSFLPGQDNEQFF. CDR3 sequence (DNA): TGTGCCAGCAGCTTCCTTCCGGGACAGGACAATGAGCAGTTCTTC.

The chain joins TRBV4-2 to TRBJ2-1; TRBD2 agrees at 7 bases. The J segment lost 2 bases and the V segment lost 1 base, leaving 5 bases of the junction unmatched. This CDR3 contains 16 residues. Germline loops: CDR1 LGHNA, CDR2 YNFKEQ. The CDR3 spells CASSQVSRETYNEQFF. The CDR3 DNA follows: TGTGCCAGCAGCCAAGTGTCGCGGGAGACCTACAATGAGCAGTTCTTC.

The gene calls are TRBV4-1 and TRBJ2-3; 7 bases are shared with TRBD2. This CDR3 comprises 17 residues. Looked up from germline, CDR1 is MGHRA and CDR2 is YSYEKL. Trimming at V came to 4 bases and at J to 0 bases, leaving 10 bases not matched to a gene. As DNA, the CDR3 is TGCGCCAGCAGCCTCACTCCGGGGGGAGGGAGCACAGATACGCAGTATTTT. It yields the protein CASSLTPGGGSTDTQYF.

This sequence joins TRBV18 and TRBJ2-7; D gene ambiguous. CDR1 is KGHSH, CDR2 LQKENI, per germline. V lost 3 bases and J lost 2, with 8 bases in between. This CDR3 region has 13 residues. CDR3 in amino acids: CASSPDSTYEQYF. CDR3 in DNA: TGTGCCAGCTCACCCGACTCGACCTACGAGCAGTACTTC.

The V and J genes are TRBV6-6 and TRBJ1-2, with 8 bases that match TRBD1. Germline assignment: CDR1 MNHNY and CDR2 SVGAGI (reference sequence). This CDR3 region has 16 residues. J was trimmed by 8 bases and V by 0 bases; bases with no gene match: 11. The CDR3, as DNA: TGTGCCAGCAGTTACTCTAATTTGGACAGGGCGGGCGGCTACACCTTC. As protein: CASSYSNLDRAGGYTF.

The genes are TRBV11-2 and TRBJ2-7, with 10 bases lining up with TRBD1. The trim removed 7 bases at V and 6 bases at J, leaving 15 bases unmatched. Germline CDR1 and CDR2: SGHAT and FQNNGV. The CDR3 is 16 amino acids. DNA for the CDR3: TGTGCCAGCATTCCCAATCTGGGACAGGGGTTCGGCGAGCAGTACTTC. It yields the protein CASIPNLGQGFGEQYF.

V usage is TRBV28 and J usage is TRBJ1-2; 7 positions agree with TRBD1. The V segment lost 4 bases and the J segment 8 bases; nucleotides outside the gene matches: 4. The CDR3 has 12 amino acids. Germline CDR1 is MDHEN and CDR2 is SYDVKM. CDR3 bases: TGTGCCAGCAGTTCCGGAGGGGGCGGCTACACCTTC. This gives the protein CASSSGGGGYTF.

The chain uses TRBV9 and TRBJ2-7; D gene ambiguous. The V gene's germline CDR1 is SGDLS and CDR2 YYNGEE. This CDR3 has 11 residues. V was shortened by 3 bases and J by 3 bases, with 4 bases between the two germline ends. The DNA of the CDR3 is TGTGCCAGCAGCGCCGGCTACGAGCAGTACTTC. Protein: CASSAGYEQYF. The full variable domain, completed using reference TRBV9 and TRBJ2-7, is DSGVTQTPKHLITATGQRVTLRCSPRSGDLSVYWYQQSLDQGLQFLIQYYNGEERAKGNILERFSAQQFPDLHSELNLSSLELGDSALYFCASSAGYEQYFGPGTRLTVT.

This chain links TRBV19 with TRBJ2-5, with 10 positions matching TRBD2. The germline V gene encodes CDR1 LNHDA and CDR2 SQIVND (reference sequence). Unmatched junction bases numbered 9, after V lost 1 base and J lost 4 bases. The CDR3 extends over 17 amino acids. This CDR3 reads CASSIGFASGGAETQYF. In DNA form, the CDR3 reads TGTGCCAGTAGTATAGGCTTTGCTAGCGGGGGCGCAGAGACCCAGTACTTC.

This chain connects TRBV7-2 to TRBJ1-1, with TRBD1 identical over 9 bases. The CDR3 consists of 14 residues. Per germline, CDR1 SGHTA and CDR2 FQGNSA. Unmatched junction bases numbered 4, after V lost 2 bases and J lost 6 bases. The CDR3: CASSLTGQGPEAFF. The CDR3 coding sequence is TGTGCCAGCAGCTTAACTGGACAGGGGCCTGAAGCTTTCTTT.

This chain connects TRBV5-1 to TRBJ1-2; TRBD1 matches at 10 bases. The germline CDR1 and CDR2 sequences are SGHRS and YFSETQ. CDR3 length: 14 residues. V lost 3 bases to trimming and J lost 4 bases; unmatched junction nucleotides: 3. This CDR3 is CASSWDRGSYGYTF. The CDR3 nucleotides are TGCGCCAGCAGCTGGGACAGGGGATCCTATGGCTACACCTTC.

This sequence joins TRBV9 and TRBJ1-4, with D possibly being TRBD1 (5 bases). This CDR3 spans 13 amino acids. V shed 4 bases and J shed 10 bases, with 14 bases lying between them. CDR1 is SGDLS and CDR2 is YYNGEE in the germline V gene. CDR3: CASSREPGGKLFF. Here the CDR3 DNA reads TGTGCCAGCAGCCGCGAGCCGGGGGGAAAACTGTTTTTT.

Comments on this clone: The junction does not match germline at one end; this may be a read error. The rearrangement uses TRBV7-3 and TRBJ2-3; D might be TRBD1 (5 bases). CDR3 length equals 14 residues. The germline CDR1 and CDR2 sequences are SGHTA and FQGTGA. CDR3 nucleotide sequence: TGTGCTAGCAGCTTGAGTGGGGCCCCAGATACGCAGTATTTT. Residues: CASSLSGAPDTQYF.

This rearrangement joins TRBV29-1 to TRBJ1-1, with TRBD1 matching over 8 bases. Germline values: CDR1 SQVTM, CDR2 ANQGSEA. This CDR3 region has 12 residues. For the CDR3, the DNA is TGCAGTGCCAGGGGGCTGAACACTGAAGCTTTCTTT. Translating gives CSARGLNTEAFF.

The rearrangement uses TRBV28 and TRBJ1-2; 9 nucleotides line up with TRBD1. This CDR3 is 13 amino acids long. Germline loops: CDR1 MDHEN, CDR2 SYDVKM. With V trimmed by 7 bases and J by 2 bases, 2 bases remained unmatched. The CDR3: CASNDRGNYGYTF. The CDR3 coding sequence is TGTGCCAGCAATGACAGGGGGAACTATGGCTACACCTTC.

The V gene is TRBV10-1, the J gene TRBJ2-3; weak D call: TRBD2 (5 bases). This CDR3 region has 13 residues. The V gene's germline CDR1 is WNHNN and CDR2 SYGVQD (reference sequence). The germline V and J ends were trimmed by 7 bases and 2 bases, with 10 bases remaining between them. In DNA, the CDR3 is TGCGCCAGCACGGAGCGGCTCACAGATACGCAGTATTTT. Translated: CASTERLTDTQYF.

The gene calls are TRBV6-1 and TRBJ1-5; 7 positions agree with TRBD1. Trimming at V came to 5 bases and at J to 5 bases, leaving 9 bases not matched to a gene. CDR3 size: 15 residues. Looked up from germline, CDR1 is MNHNS and CDR2 is SASEGT. The CDR3: CASSIHFTGDQPQHF. The CDR3 region has the DNA TGTGCCAGCAGTATACACTTTACAGGGGATCAGCCCCAGCATTTT.

This rearrangement joins TRBV5-6 to TRBJ2-1; D unclear. The CDR3 has 15 amino acids. The germline V gene encodes CDR1 SGHDT and CDR2 YYEEEE. Trimming cost V 4 bases and J 5 bases, with 16 bases left between them. The CDR3 reads CASSPPLVIHNEQFF. Written as DNA, the CDR3 is TGTGCCAGCAGCCCACCACTGGTAATCCACAATGAGCAGTTCTTC.

The rearrangement links TRBV9 to TRBJ2-3; possible D gene TRBD2, 7 bases. From germline, CDR1 is SGDLS and CDR2 YYNGEE. The CDR3 spans 16 residues. V was pared by 4 bases and J by 4 bases, with 19 bases between. CDR3 DNA sequence: TGTGCCAGCAGCCCCCGGGGAGGGGGTGGGTCAGATACGCAGTATTTT. It codes for CASSPRGGGGSDTQYF.

The chain couples TRBV7-6 to TRBJ2-5; D perhaps matches TRBD2 (6 bases). V gave up 2 bases and J gave up 3 bases, with 10 bases separating them. Germline V lookup: CDR1 SGHVS, CDR2 FNYEAQ. The CDR3 is made up of 14 amino acids. The CDR3, as DNA: TGTGCCAGCAGCTTATGGGGGGAGGAAGAGACCCAGTACTTC. This encodes CASSLWGEEETQYF.

The chain has TRBV13 and TRBJ2-6; a weak D match, TRBD1 (6 bases). Trimming removed 3 bases from V and 1 base from J, with 16 bases in between. The CDR3 extends over 18 amino acids. The V gene's germline CDR1 is PRHDT and CDR2 FYEKMQ (reference sequence). In DNA, the CDR3 is TGTGCCAGCAGCTTGTGGGGGCGCGGTTTTTCTGGGGCCAACGTCCTGACTTTC. Its translation is CASSLWGRGFSGANVLTF.

The chain combines TRBV7-3 with TRBJ2-3, with D perhaps matching TRBD2 (5 bases). CDR3 length equals 14 residues. The V gene's germline CDR1 is SGHTA and CDR2 FQGTGA. Trimming removed 4 bases from V and 5 bases from J, with 13 bases in between. CDR3 sequence: CASSSRTGGDTQYF. In DNA, the CDR3 is TGTGCCAGCAGCTCGCGGACTGGCGGAGATACGCAGTATTTT.

The chain has TRBV4-1 and TRBJ2-2, with 9 bases that match TRBD2. CDR3 length: 14 amino acids. Germline values: CDR1 MGHRA, CDR2 YSYEKL. V was clipped by 4 bases and J by 5 bases; unmatched bases: 2. For the CDR3, the DNA is TGCGCCAGCAGCCCGGGACTAGCAACCGGGGAGCTGTTTTTT. As protein: CASSPGLATGELFF.